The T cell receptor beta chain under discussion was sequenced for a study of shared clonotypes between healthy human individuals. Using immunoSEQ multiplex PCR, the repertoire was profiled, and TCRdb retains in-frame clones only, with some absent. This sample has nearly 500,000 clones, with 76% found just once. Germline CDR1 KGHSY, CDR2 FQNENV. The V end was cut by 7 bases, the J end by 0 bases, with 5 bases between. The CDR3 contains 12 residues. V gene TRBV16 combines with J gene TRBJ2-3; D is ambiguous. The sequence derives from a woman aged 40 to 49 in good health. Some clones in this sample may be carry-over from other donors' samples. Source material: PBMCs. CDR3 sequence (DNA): TGTGCCAGCACCATTAGCACAGATACGCAGTATTTT. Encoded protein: CASTISTDTQYF. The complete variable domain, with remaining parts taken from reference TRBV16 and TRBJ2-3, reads GEEVAQTPKHLVRGEGQKAKLYCAPIKGHSYVFWYQQVLKNEFKFLISFQNENVFDETGMPKERFSAKCLPNSPCSLEIQATKLEDSAVYFCASTISTDTQYFGPGTRLTVL.